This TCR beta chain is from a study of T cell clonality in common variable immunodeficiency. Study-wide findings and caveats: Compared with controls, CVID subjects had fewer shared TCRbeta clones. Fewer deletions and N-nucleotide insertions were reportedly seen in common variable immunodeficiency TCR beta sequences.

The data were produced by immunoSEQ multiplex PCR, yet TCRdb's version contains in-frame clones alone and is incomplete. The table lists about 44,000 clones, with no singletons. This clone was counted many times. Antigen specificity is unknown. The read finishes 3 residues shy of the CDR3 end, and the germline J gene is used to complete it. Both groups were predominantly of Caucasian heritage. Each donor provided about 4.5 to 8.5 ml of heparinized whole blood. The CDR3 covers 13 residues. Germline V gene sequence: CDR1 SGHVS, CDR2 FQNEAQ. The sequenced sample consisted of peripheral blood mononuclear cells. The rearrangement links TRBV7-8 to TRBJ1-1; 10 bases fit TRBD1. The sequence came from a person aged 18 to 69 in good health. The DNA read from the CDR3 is TGTGCCAGCAGCCTAGGGACAGGGGATGGA. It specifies CASSLGTGDG. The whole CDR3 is CASSLGTGDGAFF. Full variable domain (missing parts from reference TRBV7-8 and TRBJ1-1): GAGVSQSPRYKVAKRGQDVALRCDPISGHVSLFWYQQALGQGPEFLTYFQNEAQLDKSGLPSDRFFAERPEGSVSTLKIQRTQQEDSAVYLCASSLGTGDGAFFGQGTRLTVV.